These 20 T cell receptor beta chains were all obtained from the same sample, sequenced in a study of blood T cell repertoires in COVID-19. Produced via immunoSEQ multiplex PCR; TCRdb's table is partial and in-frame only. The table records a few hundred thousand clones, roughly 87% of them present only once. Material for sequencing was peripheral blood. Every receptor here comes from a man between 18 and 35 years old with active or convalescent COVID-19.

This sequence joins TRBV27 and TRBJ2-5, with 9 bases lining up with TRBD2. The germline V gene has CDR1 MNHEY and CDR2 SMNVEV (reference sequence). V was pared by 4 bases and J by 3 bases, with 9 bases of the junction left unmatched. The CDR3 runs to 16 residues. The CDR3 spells CASSSPYSGREETQYF. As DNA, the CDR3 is TGTGCCAGCAGTTCCCCATATAGCGGGAGAGAAGAGACCCAGTACTTC.

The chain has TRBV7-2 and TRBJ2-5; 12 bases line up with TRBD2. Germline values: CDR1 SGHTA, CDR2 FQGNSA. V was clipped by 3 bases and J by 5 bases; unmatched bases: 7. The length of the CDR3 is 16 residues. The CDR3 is CASSLGLAGSRETQYF. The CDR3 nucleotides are TGTGCCAGCAGCTTGGGACTAGCGGGTTCCCGGGAGACCCAGTACTTC.

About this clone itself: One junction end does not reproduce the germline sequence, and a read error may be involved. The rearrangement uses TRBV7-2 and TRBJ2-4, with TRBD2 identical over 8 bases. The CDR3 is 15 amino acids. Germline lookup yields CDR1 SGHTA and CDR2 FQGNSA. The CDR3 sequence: CASSSPAGGGQLMDF. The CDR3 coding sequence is TGTGCCAGCAGCTCCCCCGCGGGGGGCGGTCAGCTGATGGACTTC.

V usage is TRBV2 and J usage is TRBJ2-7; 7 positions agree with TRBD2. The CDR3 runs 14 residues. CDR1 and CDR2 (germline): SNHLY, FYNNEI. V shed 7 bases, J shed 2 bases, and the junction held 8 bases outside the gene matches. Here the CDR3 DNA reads TGTGCCAGCATAGGTACTAGCGACACCTACGAGCAGTACTTC. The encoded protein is CASIGTSDTYEQYF.

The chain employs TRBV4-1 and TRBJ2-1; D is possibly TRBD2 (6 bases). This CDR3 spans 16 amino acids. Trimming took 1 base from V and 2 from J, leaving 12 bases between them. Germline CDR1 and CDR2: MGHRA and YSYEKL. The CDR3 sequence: CASSQGFPGAYNEQFF. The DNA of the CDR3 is TGCGCCAGCAGCCAAGGCTTCCCGGGGGCCTACAATGAGCAGTTCTTC.

CDR3 region: CASSRTSWETQYF. DNA of the CDR3: TGTGCCAGCAGTCGGACTAGTTGGGAGACCCAGTACTTC. The V call is TRBV27, the J call TRBJ2-5, with TRBD2 matching 7 bases. V shed 5 bases and J 5 bases; nucleotides not matched to a gene: 5. The CDR3 loop spans 13 amino acids. The germline CDR1 and CDR2 sequences are MNHEY and SMNVEV (reference sequence).

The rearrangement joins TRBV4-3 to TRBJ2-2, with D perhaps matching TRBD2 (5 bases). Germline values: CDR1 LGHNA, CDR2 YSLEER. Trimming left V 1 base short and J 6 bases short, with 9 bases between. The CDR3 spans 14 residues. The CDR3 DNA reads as TGCGCCAGCAGCCAAGGCTCGAGGGCCGGGGAGCTGTTTTTT. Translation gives CASSQGSRAGELFF.

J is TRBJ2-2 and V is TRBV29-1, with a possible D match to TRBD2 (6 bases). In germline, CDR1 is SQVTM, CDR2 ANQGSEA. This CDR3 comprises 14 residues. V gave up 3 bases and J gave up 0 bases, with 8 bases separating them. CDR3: CSVEAGTNTGELFF. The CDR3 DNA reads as TGCAGCGTTGAGGCGGGGACGAACACCGGGGAGCTGTTTTTT.

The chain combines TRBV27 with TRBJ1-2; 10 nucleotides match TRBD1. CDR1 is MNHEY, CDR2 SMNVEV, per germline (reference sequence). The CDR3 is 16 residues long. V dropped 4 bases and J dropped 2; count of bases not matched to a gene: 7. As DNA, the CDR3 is TGTGCCAGCAGTTCCCGGGGACAGGGGAAGAACTATGGCTACACCTTC. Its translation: CASSSRGQGKNYGYTF.

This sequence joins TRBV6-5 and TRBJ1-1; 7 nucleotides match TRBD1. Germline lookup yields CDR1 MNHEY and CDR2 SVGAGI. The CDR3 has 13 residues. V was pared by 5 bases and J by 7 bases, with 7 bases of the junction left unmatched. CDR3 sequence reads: CASSTSTGYEAFF. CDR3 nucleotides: TGTGCCAGCAGTACCTCGACAGGGTATGAAGCTTTCTTT.

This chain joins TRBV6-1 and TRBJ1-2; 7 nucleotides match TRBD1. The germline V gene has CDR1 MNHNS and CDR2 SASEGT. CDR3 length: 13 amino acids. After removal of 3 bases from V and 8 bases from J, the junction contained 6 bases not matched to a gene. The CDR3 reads CASSDNTGVGYTF. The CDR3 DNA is TGTGCCAGCAGTGATAATACAGGGGTGGGCTACACCTTC.

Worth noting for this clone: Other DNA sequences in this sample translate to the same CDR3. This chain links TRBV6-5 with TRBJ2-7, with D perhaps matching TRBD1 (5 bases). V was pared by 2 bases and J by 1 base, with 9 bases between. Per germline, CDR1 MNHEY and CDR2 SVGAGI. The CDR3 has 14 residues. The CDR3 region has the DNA TGTGCCAGCAGTTACGGGCAGGGATCCTACGAGCAGTACTTC. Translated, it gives CASSYGQGSYEQYF.

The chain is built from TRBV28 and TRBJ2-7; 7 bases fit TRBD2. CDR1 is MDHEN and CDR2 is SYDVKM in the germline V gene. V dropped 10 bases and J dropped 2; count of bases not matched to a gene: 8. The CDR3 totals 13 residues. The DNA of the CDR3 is TGTGCCATTGGGGCAGGGACTACCTACGAGCAGTACTTC. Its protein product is CAIGAGTTYEQYF.

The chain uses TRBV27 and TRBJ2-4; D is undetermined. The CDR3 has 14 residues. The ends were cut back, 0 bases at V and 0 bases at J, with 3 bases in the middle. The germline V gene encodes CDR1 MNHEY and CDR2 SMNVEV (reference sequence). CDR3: CASSLSLAKNIQYF. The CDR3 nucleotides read TGTGCCAGCAGTTTATCCCTAGCCAAAAACATTCAGTACTTC.

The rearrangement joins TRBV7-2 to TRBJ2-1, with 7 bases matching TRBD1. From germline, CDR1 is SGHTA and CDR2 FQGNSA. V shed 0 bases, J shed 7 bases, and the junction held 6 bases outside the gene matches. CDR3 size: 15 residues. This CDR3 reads CASSLATGQTNEQFF. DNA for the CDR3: TGTGCCAGCAGCTTAGCGACGGGACAGACTAATGAGCAGTTCTTC.

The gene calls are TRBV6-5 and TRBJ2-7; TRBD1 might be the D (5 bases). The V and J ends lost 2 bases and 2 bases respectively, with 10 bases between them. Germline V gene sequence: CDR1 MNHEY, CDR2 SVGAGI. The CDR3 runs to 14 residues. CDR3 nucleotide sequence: TGTGCCAGCAGTTACGGCAGGGCGGCCTACGAGCAGTACTTC. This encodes CASSYGRAAYEQYF.

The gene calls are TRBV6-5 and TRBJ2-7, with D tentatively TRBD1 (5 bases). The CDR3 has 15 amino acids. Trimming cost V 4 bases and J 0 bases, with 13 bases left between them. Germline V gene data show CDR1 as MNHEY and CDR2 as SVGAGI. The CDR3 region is CASSWQGTPSYEQYF. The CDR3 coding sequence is TGTGCCAGCAGTTGGCAGGGTACTCCCTCCTACGAGCAGTACTTC.

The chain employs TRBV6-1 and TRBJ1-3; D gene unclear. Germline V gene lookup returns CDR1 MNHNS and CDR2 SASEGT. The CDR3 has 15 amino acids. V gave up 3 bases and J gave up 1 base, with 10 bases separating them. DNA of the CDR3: TGTGCCAGCAGTGACCTCGGGAATTCTGGAAACACCATATATTTT. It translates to CASSDLGNSGNTIYF.

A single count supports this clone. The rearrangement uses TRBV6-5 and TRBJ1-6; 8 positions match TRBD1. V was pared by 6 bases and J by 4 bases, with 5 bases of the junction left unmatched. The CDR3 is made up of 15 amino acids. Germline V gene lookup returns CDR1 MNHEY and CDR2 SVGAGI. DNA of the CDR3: TGTGCCAGCAGGGGACAGGAGACATATAATTCACCCCTCCACTTT. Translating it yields CASRGQETYNSPLHF.

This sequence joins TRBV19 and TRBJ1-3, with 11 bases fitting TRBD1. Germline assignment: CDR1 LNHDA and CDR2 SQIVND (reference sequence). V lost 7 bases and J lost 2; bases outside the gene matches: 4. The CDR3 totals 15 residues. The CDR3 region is CASIPDRGPGNTIYF. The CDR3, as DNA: TGTGCCAGTATACCGGACAGGGGGCCTGGAAACACCATATATTTT.